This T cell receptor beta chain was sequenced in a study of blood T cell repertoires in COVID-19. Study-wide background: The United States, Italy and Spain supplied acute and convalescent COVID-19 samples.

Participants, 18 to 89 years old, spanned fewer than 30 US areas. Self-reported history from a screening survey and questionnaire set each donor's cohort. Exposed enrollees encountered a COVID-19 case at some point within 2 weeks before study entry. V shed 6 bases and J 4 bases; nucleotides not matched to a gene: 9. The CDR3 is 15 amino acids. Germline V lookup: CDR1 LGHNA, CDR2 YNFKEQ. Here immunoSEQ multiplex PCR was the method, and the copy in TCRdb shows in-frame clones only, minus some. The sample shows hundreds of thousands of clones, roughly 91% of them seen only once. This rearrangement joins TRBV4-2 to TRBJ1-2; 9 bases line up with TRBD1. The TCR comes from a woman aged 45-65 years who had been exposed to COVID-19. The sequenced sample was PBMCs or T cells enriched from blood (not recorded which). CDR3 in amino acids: CASRSQGAAIYGYTF. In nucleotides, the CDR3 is TGTGCCAGCAGATCACAGGGGGCGGCTATCTATGGCTACACCTTC.